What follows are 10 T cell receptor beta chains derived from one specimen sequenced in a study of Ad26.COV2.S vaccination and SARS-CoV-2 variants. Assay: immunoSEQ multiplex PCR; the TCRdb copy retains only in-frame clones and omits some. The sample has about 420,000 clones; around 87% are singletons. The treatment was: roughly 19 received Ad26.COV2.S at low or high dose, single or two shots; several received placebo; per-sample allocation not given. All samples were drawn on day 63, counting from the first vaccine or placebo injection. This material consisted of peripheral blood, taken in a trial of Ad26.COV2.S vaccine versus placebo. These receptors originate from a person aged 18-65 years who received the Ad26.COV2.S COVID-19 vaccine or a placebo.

CDR3 nucleotides: TGTGCCAGCTCACCCCTGGAGGGGAGAGAGACCCAGTACTTC. It yields the protein CASSPLEGRETQYF. The chain links TRBV18 to TRBJ2-5; D may be TRBD2 (6 bases). Germline lookup yields CDR1 KGHSH and CDR2 LQKENI. The V end was cut by 3 bases, the J end by 4 bases, with 12 bases between. The CDR3 is made up of 14 amino acids.

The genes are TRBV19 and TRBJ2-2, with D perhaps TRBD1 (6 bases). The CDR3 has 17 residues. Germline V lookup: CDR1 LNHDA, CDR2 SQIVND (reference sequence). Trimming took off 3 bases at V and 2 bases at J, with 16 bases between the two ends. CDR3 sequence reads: CASSIGQTRGNTGELFF. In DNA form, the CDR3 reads TGTGCCAGTAGTATCGGACAGACCCGAGGAAACACCGGGGAGCTGTTTTTT.

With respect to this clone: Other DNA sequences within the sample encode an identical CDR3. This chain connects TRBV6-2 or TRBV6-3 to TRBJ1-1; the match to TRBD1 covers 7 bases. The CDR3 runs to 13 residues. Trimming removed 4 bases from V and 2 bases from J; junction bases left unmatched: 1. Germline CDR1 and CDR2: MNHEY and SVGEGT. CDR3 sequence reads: CASSWDSNTEAFF. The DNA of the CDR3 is TGTGCCAGCAGTTGGGACAGCAACACTGAAGCTTTCTTT.

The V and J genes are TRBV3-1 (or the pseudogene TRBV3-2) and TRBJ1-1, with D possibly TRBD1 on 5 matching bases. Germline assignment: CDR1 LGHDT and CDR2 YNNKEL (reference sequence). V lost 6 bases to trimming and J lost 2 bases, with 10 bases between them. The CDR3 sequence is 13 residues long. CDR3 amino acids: CASRLQGNTEAFF. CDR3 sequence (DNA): TGTGCCAGCAGGCTTCAGGGCAACACTGAAGCTTTCTTT.

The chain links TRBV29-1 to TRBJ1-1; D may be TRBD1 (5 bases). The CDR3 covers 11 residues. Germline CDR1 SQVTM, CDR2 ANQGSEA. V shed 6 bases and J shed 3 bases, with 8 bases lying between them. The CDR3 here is CSVDSYTEAFF. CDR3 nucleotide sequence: TGCAGCGTCGACAGTTACACTGAAGCTTTCTTT. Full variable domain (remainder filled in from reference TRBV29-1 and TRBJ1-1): SAVISQKPSRDICQRGTSLTIQCQVDSQVTMMFWYRQQPGQSLTLIATANQGSEATYESGFVIDKFPISRPNLTFSTLTVSNMSPEDSSIYLCSVDSYTEAFFGQGTRLTVV.

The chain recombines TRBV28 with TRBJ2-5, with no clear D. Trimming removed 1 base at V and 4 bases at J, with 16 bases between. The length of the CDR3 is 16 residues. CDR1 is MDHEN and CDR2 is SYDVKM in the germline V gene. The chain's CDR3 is CASSLSVIGKRETQYF. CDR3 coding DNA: TGTGCCAGCAGTTTATCCGTCATAGGGAAGAGAGAGACCCAGTACTTC.

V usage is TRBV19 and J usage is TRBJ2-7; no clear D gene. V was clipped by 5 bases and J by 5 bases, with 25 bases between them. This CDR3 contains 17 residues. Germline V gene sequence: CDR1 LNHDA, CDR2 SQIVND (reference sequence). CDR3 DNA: TGTGCCAGTAGTGATAAACCGACCAGTCCTGGTGTCGACGAGCAGTACTTC. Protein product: CASSDKPTSPGVDEQYF.

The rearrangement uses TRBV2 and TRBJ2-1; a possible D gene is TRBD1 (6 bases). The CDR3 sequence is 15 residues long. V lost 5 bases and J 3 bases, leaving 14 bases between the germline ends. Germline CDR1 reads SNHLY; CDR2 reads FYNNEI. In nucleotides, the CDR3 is TGTGCCAGCAGTTTGGGGGACAAACTCTACAATGAGCAGTTCTTC. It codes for CASSLGDKLYNEQFF.

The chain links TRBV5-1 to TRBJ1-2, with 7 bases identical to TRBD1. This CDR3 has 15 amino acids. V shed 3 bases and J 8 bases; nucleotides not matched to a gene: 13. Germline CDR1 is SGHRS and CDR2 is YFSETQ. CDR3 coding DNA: TGCGCCAGCAGCTCGCGATCCGGACAGGCGATCGGCTACACCTTC. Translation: CASSSRSGQAIGYTF.

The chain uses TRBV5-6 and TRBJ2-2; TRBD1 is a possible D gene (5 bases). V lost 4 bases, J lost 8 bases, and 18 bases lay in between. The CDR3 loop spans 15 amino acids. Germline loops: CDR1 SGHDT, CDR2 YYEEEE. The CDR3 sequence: CASSGYSGAGGELFF. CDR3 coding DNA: TGTGCCAGCAGCGGATACAGTGGGGCCGGGGGGGAGCTGTTTTTT.